This record covers a single T cell receptor (beta chain). TCRdb keeps only in-frame clones here, not all; method: immunoSEQ multiplex PCR. Among fewer than 60,000 clones listed, roughly 95% were seen once. This sample was included in a study of technical replicates of blood from several donors. The specimen sequenced was PBMCs. This TCR came from a human donor in good health. Some clones in this sample may be carry-over from other donors' samples.

The CDR3, as DNA: TGTGCCAGCAGTTTAGAGGCGGGTCAGCCCCAGCATTTT. Its protein is CASSLEAGQPQHF. V and J are TRBV28 and TRBJ1-5; D not certain. The V gene lost 2 bases and the J gene lost 6 bases, with 8 bases spanning the gap. The germline V gene has CDR1 MDHEN and CDR2 SYDVKM. The CDR3 extends over 13 amino acids.